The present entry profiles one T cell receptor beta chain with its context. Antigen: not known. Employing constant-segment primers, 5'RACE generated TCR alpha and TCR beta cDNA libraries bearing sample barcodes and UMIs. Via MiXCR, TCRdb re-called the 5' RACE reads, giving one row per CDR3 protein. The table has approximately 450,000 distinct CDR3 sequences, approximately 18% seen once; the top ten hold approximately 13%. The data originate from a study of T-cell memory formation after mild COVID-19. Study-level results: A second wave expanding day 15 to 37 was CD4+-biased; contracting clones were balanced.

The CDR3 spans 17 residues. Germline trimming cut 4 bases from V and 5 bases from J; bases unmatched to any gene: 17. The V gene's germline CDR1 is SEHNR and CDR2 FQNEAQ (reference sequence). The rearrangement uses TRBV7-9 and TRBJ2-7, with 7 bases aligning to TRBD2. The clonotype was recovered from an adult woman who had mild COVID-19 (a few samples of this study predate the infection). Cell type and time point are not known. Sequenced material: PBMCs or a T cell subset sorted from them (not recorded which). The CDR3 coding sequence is TGTGCCAGCAGCTCCCTAATGGCGGGAGACATTGGCCACGAGCAGTACTTC. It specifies CASSSLMAGDIGHEQYF.